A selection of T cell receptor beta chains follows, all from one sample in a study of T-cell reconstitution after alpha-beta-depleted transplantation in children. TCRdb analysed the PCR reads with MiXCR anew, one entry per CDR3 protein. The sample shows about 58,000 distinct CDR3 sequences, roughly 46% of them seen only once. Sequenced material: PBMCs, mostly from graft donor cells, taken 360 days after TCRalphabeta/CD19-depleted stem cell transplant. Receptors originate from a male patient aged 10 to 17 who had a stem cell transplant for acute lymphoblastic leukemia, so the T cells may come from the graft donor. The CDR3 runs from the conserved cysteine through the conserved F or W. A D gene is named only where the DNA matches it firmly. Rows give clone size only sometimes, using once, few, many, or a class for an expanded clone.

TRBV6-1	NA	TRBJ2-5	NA	CASTDWSQETQYF	TGTGCCAGCACCGACTGGAGCCAAGAGACCCAGTACTTC
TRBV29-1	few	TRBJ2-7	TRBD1	CSGGRTDRGLNEQYF	TGCAGCGGGGGAAGGACGGACAGGGGGCTTAACGAGCAGTACTTC
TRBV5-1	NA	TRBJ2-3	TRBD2	CASSLSSGGTDTQYF	TGCGCCAGCAGCTTGAGTAGCGGGGGCACAGATACGCAGTATTTT
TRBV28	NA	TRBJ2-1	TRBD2	CASRPTGTSGRNEQFF	TGTGCCAGCAGACCAACCGGGACTAGCGGGAGAAATGAGCAGTTCTTC
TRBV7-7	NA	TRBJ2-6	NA	CASSLRTPKAGANVLTF	TGTGCCAGCAGCTTAAGGACCCCGAAGGCTGGGGCCAACGTCCTGACTTTC
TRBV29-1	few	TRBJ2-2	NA	CSGKGTGELFF	TGCAGCGGTAAAGGCACCGGGGAGCTGTTTTTT
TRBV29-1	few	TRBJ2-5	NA	CSPVGPGLKETQYF	TGCAGCCCCGTTGGACCTGGGCTCAAAGAGACCCAGTACTTC
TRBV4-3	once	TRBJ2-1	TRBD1	CASSQDLGTGSNEQFF	TGCGCCAGCAGCCAAGATCTTGGGACAGGGAGCAATGAGCAGTTCTTC
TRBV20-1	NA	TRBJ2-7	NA	CSARDLGGADEQYF	TGCAGTGCTAGAGATCTGGGTGGGGCAGATGAGCAGTACTTC
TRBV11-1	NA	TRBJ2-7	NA	CASSPPADPYEQYF	TGTGCCAGCAGCCCCCCTGCAGATCCCTACGAGCAGTACTTC
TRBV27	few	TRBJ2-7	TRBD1	CASSALTGDEQYF	TGTGCCAGCAGTGCTCTAACAGGGGACGAGCAGTACTTC
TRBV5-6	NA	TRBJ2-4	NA	CASSFVRATNIQYF	TGTGCCAGCAGCTTCGTGAGGGCGACAAACATTCAGTACTTC
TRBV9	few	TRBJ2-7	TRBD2	CASSVGGLAGVEQYF	TGTGCCAGCAGCGTAGGGGGACTAGCGGGAGTCGAGCAGTACTTC
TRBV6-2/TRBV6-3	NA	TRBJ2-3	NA	CASSQTDTQYF	TGTGCCAGCAGCCAAACAGATACGCAGTATTTT
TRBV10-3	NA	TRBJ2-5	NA	CAIGGDGGTQYF	TGTGCCATCGGCGGGGACGGAGGGACCCAGTACTTC
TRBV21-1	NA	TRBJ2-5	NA	CASSTSGMGETQYF	TGTGCCAGCAGCACATCGGGGATGGGGGAGACCCAGTACTTC
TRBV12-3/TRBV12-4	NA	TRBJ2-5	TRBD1	CASSSRGPSGETQYF	TGTGCCAGCAGTTCAAGGGGGCCGTCAGGCGAGACCCAGTACTTC
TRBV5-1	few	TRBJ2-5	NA	CASRQADQETQYF	TGCGCCAGCAGACAAGCGGACCAAGAGACCCAGTACTTC
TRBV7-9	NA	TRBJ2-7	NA	CASSLVGEQYF	TGTGCCAGCAGCTTAGTGGGGGAGCAGTACTTC
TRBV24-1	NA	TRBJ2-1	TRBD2	CATSDLTRGENNEQFF	TGTGCCACCAGTGATTTGACGCGGGGGGAAAACAATGAGCAGTTCTTC
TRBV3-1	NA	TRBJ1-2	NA	CASSQEGLFFHYGYTF	TGTGCCAGCAGCCAAGAGGGCCTATTTTTTCACTATGGCTACACCTTC
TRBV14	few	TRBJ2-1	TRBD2	CASSHLVVAGHNEQFF	TGTGCCAGCAGCCACCTCGTGGTAGCGGGACACAATGAGCAGTTCTTC
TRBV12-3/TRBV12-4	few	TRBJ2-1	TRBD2	CASSLRSGRAHEQFF	TGTGCCAGCAGTTTACGGAGCGGGAGGGCCCATGAGCAGTTCTTC
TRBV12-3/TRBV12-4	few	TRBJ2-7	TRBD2	CASNIAGVPYEQYF	TGTGCCAGCAATATAGCGGGGGTCCCCTACGAGCAGTACTTC
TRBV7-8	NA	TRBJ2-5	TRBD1	CASSLFRGQIGFFETQYF	TGTGCCAGCAGCTTATTCCGGGGACAGATAGGATTTTTCGAGACCCAGTACTTC